These 27 T cell receptor beta chains originate from one sample sequenced in a study of T cell responses to AZD1222 COVID-19 vaccine. Assay used: immunoSEQ multiplex PCR; TCRdb lists only in-frame clones, some missing. The sample consists of tens of thousands of clones, 85% to 90% of them appearing once. This specimen was peripheral blood, taken on day 0 of AZD1222 vaccination. These receptors all stem from an adult in good health.

V gene TRBV5-5 combines with J gene TRBJ2-5; D is unresolved. The CDR3 sequence is 12 residues long. Looked up from germline, CDR1 is SGHKS and CDR2 is YYEKEE (reference sequence). The ends were cut back, 0 bases at V and 2 bases at J, with 2 bases in the middle. The CDR3 nucleotides are TGTGCCAGCAGCTTGGTACAAGAGACCCAGTACTTC. It encodes CASSLVQETQYF.

V usage is TRBV28 and J usage is TRBJ2-3, with D perhaps TRBD1 (7 bases). This CDR3 comprises 13 residues. Trimming left V 10 bases short and J 2 bases short, with 13 bases between. Germline V lookup: CDR1 MDHEN, CDR2 SYDVKM. The CDR3 region has the DNA TGTGCCATACGCAGGGGGGTCACAGATACGCAGTATTTT. It yields the protein CAIRRGVTDTQYF.

The chain combines TRBV24-1 with TRBJ1-5, with 8 bases aligning to TRBD1. V was clipped by 4 bases and J by 12 bases; unmatched bases: 22. Germline V gives CDR1 KGHDR, CDR2 SFDVKD. CDR3 length: 18 amino acids. CDR3: CATSETGVVQGFSKLQHF. The CDR3 region has the DNA TGTGCCACCAGTGAGACAGGGGTGGTACAGGGCTTTTCGAAGCTCCAGCATTTT.

The rearrangement joins TRBV10-2 to TRBJ2-5; D is possibly TRBD1 (5 bases). This CDR3 is built from 14 residues. V was cut by 10 bases and J by 7 bases, with 22 bases left in between. Germline CDR1 WSHSY, CDR2 SAAADI. CDR3 residues: CAISDTQYPSTQYF. The CDR3 DNA follows: TGCGCCATTTCGGACACCCAGTATCCTTCGACCCAGTACTTC.

The V and J genes are TRBV5-6 and TRBJ1-2; D not resolved. This CDR3 has 13 residues. The V gene lost 8 bases and the J gene lost 8 bases, with 19 bases spanning the gap. The germline CDR1 and CDR2 sequences are SGHDT and YYEEEE. CDR3 loop: CASQIADGFGYTF. CDR3 nucleotide sequence: TGTGCCAGTCAGATCGCGGACGGATTCGGCTACACCTTC.

The J gene is TRBJ1-2, the V gene TRBV6-1, with D unresolved. V was trimmed by 2 bases and J by 4 bases, leaving 20 bases between them. The CDR3 is 17 amino acids. Per the germline V gene, CDR1 is MNHNS and CDR2 is SASEGT. The CDR3 reads CASSEWEWRAALYGYTF. CDR3 nucleotide sequence: TGTGCCAGCAGTGAATGGGAATGGAGAGCAGCACTCTATGGCTACACCTTC.

The V and J genes are TRBV7-9 and TRBJ1-3; D is unclear. Per germline, CDR1 SEHNR and CDR2 FQNEAQ (reference sequence). CDR3 length equals 11 residues. Trimming removed 8 bases at V and 2 bases at J, with 4 bases between. CDR3 sequence: CASATGNTIYF. The CDR3 region has the DNA TGTGCCAGCGCTACTGGAAACACCATATATTTT.

The V call is TRBV7-9, the J call TRBJ2-7; 9 nucleotides match TRBD2. Germline assignment: CDR1 SEHNR and CDR2 FQNEAQ (reference sequence). Unmatched junction bases numbered 4, after V lost 0 bases and J lost 1 base. The CDR3 contains 16 residues. CDR3 protein: CASSLAGGGVSYEQYF. In nucleotides, the CDR3 is TGTGCCAGCAGCTTAGCGGGCGGGGGGGTATCCTACGAGCAGTACTTC.

V and J are TRBV24-1 and TRBJ2-7; D gene unclear. CDR1 and CDR2 from the germline V gene are KGHDR and SFDVKD. V lost 3 bases and J 6 bases, leaving 14 bases between the germline ends. The CDR3 runs to 14 residues. CDR3 nucleotides: TGTGCCACCAGTGATGAAACCCCTCCGGGCGAGCAGTACTTC. Translated: CATSDETPPGEQYF.

V gene TRBV24-1 combines with J gene TRBJ2-1; D uncertain. This CDR3 contains 10 residues. The germline CDR1 and CDR2 sequences are KGHDR and SFDVKD. The germline V and J ends were trimmed by 8 bases and 10 bases, with 8 bases remaining between them. In nucleotides, the CDR3 is TGTGCCACCACCCCGAGGGAGCAGTTCTTC. Translating it yields CATTPREQFF.

This sequence joins TRBV3-1 (or the pseudogene TRBV3-2) and TRBJ1-2; D is unresolved. Germline V gene lookup returns CDR1 LGHDT and CDR2 YNNKEL (reference sequence). Trimming cost V 4 bases and J 0 bases, with 12 bases left between them. The CDR3 runs 15 residues. CDR3: CASSLDRLANYGYTF. In nucleotides, the CDR3 is TGTGCCAGCAGCCTAGATAGGTTAGCTAACTATGGCTACACCTTC.

The chain couples TRBV5-1 to TRBJ2-7; TRBD2 matches 11 bases. The CDR3 has 15 amino acids. The germline gives CDR1 SGHRS, CDR2 YFSETQ. Trimming at V came to 1 base and at J to 3 bases, leaving 3 bases not matched to a gene. CDR3 in DNA: TGCGCCAGCAGCTTGACTAGCGGGGGAAACTACGAGCAGTACTTC. Protein: CASSLTSGGNYEQYF.

This chain joins TRBV7-2 and TRBJ1-2, with TRBD1 matching over 8 bases. Germline assignment: CDR1 SGHTA and CDR2 FQGNSA. J lost 4 bases, V lost 5 bases, and 9 bases had no gene match. The CDR3 is 15 residues long. The CDR3 DNA sequence: TGTGCCAGCAGCCGTACCGGGACAGGAGTCTATGGCTACACCTTC. As protein: CASSRTGTGVYGYTF.

This clone is large within its sample. The chain is built from TRBV7-2 and TRBJ1-5; a possible D gene is TRBD1 (5 bases). The germline V and J ends were trimmed by 3 bases and 3 bases, with 24 bases remaining between them. The germline gives CDR1 SGHTA, CDR2 FQGNSA. The CDR3 is made up of 19 amino acids. CDR3 DNA: TGTGCCAGCAGCTTCGGTCGAGGGGAGGTGGTTGGGCCCAATCAGCCCCAGCATTTT. Translating it yields CASSFGRGEVVGPNQPQHF.

The chain carries TRBV7-6 and TRBJ1-1, with D unresolved. CDR1 and CDR2 (germline): SGHVS, FNYEAQ. V was clipped by 3 bases and J by 7 bases, with 15 bases between them. The CDR3 is 14 residues long. The CDR3 bases are TGTGCCAGCAGCTTGGGGAAGCCTTCAGGTGAAGCTTTCTTT. It codes for CASSLGKPSGEAFF.

This chain joins TRBV19 and TRBJ1-5, with D unclear. Germline V gene data show CDR1 as LNHDA and CDR2 as SQIVND (reference sequence). This CDR3 has 12 amino acids. Trimming cost V 1 base and J 5 bases, with 3 bases left between them. The CDR3 region has the DNA TGTGCCAGTAGTATAGCGTATCAGCCCCAGCATTTT. Its protein product is CASSIAYQPQHF.

V usage is TRBV6-5 and J usage is TRBJ2-7; a weak D match, TRBD1 (6 bases). This CDR3 has 14 amino acids. In germline, CDR1 is MNHEY, CDR2 SVGAGI. V was cut by 8 bases and J by 1 base, with 15 bases left in between. The CDR3 loop reads CASGGRDASYEQYF. The CDR3 nucleotides read TGTGCCAGCGGGGGCAGGGATGCTTCCTACGAGCAGTACTTC.

This rearrangement joins TRBV7-9 to TRBJ2-5; 7 nucleotides agree with TRBD1. In germline, CDR1 is SEHNR, CDR2 FQNEAQ (reference sequence). J gave up 1 base and V 1 base, and 3 bases lay outside the gene matches. The CDR3 covers 15 residues. CDR3 DNA sequence: TGTGCCAGCAGCTTAGTGACAGGGAGCCAAGAGACCCAGTACTTC. Translation gives CASSLVTGSQETQYF.

The genes are TRBV11-3 and TRBJ2-1; 8 positions agree with TRBD1. The CDR3 extends over 15 amino acids. V dropped 5 bases and J dropped 8; count of bases not matched to a gene: 11. Germline V lookup: CDR1 SGHNT, CDR2 YENEEA. The CDR3 protein is CASSNGQGPNDEQFF. Here the CDR3 DNA reads TGTGCCAGCAGCAACGGACAGGGTCCTAACGATGAGCAGTTCTTC.

J is TRBJ2-7 and V is TRBV7-9; D is possibly TRBD2 (6 bases). Trimming took 4 bases from V and 1 from J, leaving 11 bases between them. The CDR3 runs to 14 residues. Per the germline V gene, CDR1 is SEHNR and CDR2 is FQNEAQ (reference sequence). The CDR3 spells CASSSGVQSYEQYF. The CDR3 DNA sequence: TGTGCCAGCAGCTCGGGGGTACAGTCCTACGAGCAGTACTTC. Drawing the rest from reference TRBV7-9 and TRBJ2-7, the complete variable domain is DTGVSQNPRHKITKRGQNVTFRCDPISEHNRLYWYRQTLGQGPEFLTYFQNEAQLEKSRLLSDRFSAERPKGSFSTLEIQRTEQGDSAMYLCASSSGVQSYEQYFGPGTRLTVT.

This clone was observed a few times. The chain joins TRBV30 to TRBJ2-7; D gene uncertain. With 0 bases removed from V and 6 bases from J, the gap between germline ends came to 15 bases. This CDR3 has 14 amino acids. CDR1 GTSNPN and CDR2 SVGIG come from the germline V gene (reference sequence). Here the CDR3 reads CAWSVSPEWLEQYF. CDR3 nucleotides: TGTGCCTGGAGTGTATCGCCAGAATGGCTCGAGCAGTACTTC.

This clone was observed a few times. V and J are TRBV7-2 and TRBJ1-3; no firm D call. Germline CDR1 is SGHTA and CDR2 is FQGNSA. V lost 5 bases and J lost 4, with 3 bases in between. This CDR3 is built from 11 residues. CDR3 sequence (DNA): TGTGCCAGCAGCCCCGGAAACACCATATATTTT. Encoded protein: CASSPGNTIYF.

V gene TRBV11-3 combines with J gene TRBJ2-5; the match to TRBD2 covers 8 bases. The V and J ends lost 8 bases and 3 bases, in that order; junction bases with no gene match: 11. The length of the CDR3 is 15 residues. Germline V gene sequence: CDR1 SGHNT, CDR2 YENEEA. CDR3 nucleotide sequence: TGTGCCAGCCGCCGGGGCGGGGGGCCGGAAGAGACCCAGTACTTC. Its translation: CASRRGGGPEETQYF.

The chain links TRBV4-3 to TRBJ1-2; 7 nucleotides match TRBD1. This CDR3 region has 16 residues. Trimming cost V 0 bases and J 3 bases; bases outside gene matches: 7. In germline, CDR1 is LGHNA, CDR2 YSLEER. The CDR3 nucleotides are TGCGCCAGCAGCCAAGACCTCGGGGACAGATACTATGGCTACACCTTC. This sequence encodes CASSQDLGDRYYGYTF.

The chain links TRBV5-1 to TRBJ2-7, with D perhaps TRBD2 (5 bases). The CDR3 spans 13 residues. Trimming removed 5 bases from V and 2 bases from J, with 11 bases in between. From germline, CDR1 is SGHRS and CDR2 YFSETQ. CDR3 nucleotides: TGCGCCAGCAGTGGGTTGACTACCTACGAGCAGTACTTC. Translating gives CASSGLTTYEQYF.

This chain links TRBV19 with TRBJ2-3; no clear D gene. Germline V gives CDR1 LNHDA, CDR2 SQIVND (reference sequence). Trimming removed 3 bases from V and 4 bases from J, with 5 bases in between. The CDR3 is made up of 12 amino acids. The CDR3 sequence: CASSMGSDTQYF. In DNA form, the CDR3 reads TGTGCCAGTAGTATGGGGTCAGATACGCAGTATTTT.

The chain combines TRBV12-3 or TRBV12-4 with TRBJ1-1, with D possibly being TRBD1 (5 bases). Trimming left V 3 bases short and J 8 bases short, with 13 bases between. The CDR3 contains 13 residues. CDR3 coding DNA: TGTGCCAGCAGTTTTAGGGGCCTCGGAGAAGCTTTCTTT. Protein: CASSFRGLGEAFF.